This T cell receptor beta chain was retrieved from a study of cytomegalovirus exposure and HLA in healthy donors. Study observations and caveats: TCR beta chain V- and J-gene trimming was linked, in a later analysis, to a missense variant in DCLRE1C. In vitro experiments confirmed that three CMV-associated chains were specific for CMV antigens.

The PCR made use of 60 Vbeta and 13 Jbeta primers. TCRdb keeps only in-frame clones here, not all; method: immunoSEQ multiplex PCR. The sample holds 95,000 or so clones, approximately 80% seen once. This CDR3 has 16 amino acids. The ends lost 0 bases at V and 2 bases at J; junction bases unmatched: 2. Germline assignment: CDR1 MGHRA and CDR2 YSYEKL. Worth noting for this clone: What it binds is not known.

The receptor was derived from a woman in her thirties or forties in good health and CMV-seronegative. The chain links TRBV4-1 to TRBJ1-2; 11 bases fit TRBD1. The sequencing sample was made of PBMCs. This CDR3 is CASSQDGQGANYGYTF. CDR3 DNA sequence: TGCGCCAGCAGCCAAGACGGACAGGGGGCGAACTATGGCTACACCTTC.